This T cell receptor beta chain originates from a study of T-cell memory formation after mild COVID-19. About the study: The TCR clusters were mostly specific to one donor.

Researchers used 5'RACE with constant-segment primers to make TCR alpha and TCR beta cDNA libraries that carry sample barcodes and UMIs. TCRdb re-derived calls from the 5' RACE reads in MiXCR, one entry per CDR3 protein. Of 450,000 to 700,000 distinct CDR3 sequences listed, more than 15% are singletons. Study-level findings and limits: Among clones contracting day 15 to 85, CD4/CD8 was balanced, whereas later expanders leaned CD4+. Clonal second-wave expansions that peaked on day 37 had unconfirmed SARS-CoV-2 specificity.

This clonotype was detected a few times. What it recognizes is unknown. Sequencing used PBMCs or a T cell subset sorted from them (not recorded which). The source of this sequence is an adult woman who had mild COVID-19 (a few samples of this study predate the infection). Cell type and time point are not known.

In DNA form, the CDR3 reads TGTGCCAGCAGGCAAGGGTACACTGAAGCTTTCTTT. This encodes CASRQGYTEAFF. The chain employs TRBV6-2 or TRBV6-3 and TRBJ1-1; D call uncertain. The CDR3 covers 12 residues. Germline V gives CDR1 MNHEY, CDR2 SVGEGT. V was cut by 6 bases and J by 3 bases, with 8 bases left in between.